The clone carrying this TCR beta chain was observed once. The sample comes from a study of shared clonotypes between healthy human individuals. The repertoire was sequenced with immunoSEQ multiplex PCR; TCRdb's copy has only in-frame clones and lacks some. Counted here are over a million clones, about 96% occurring once; the ten biggest clones make up about 1.2%. Trimming stripped 4 bases from V and 0 bases from J, with 16 bases between. Looked up from germline, CDR1 is SGHRS and CDR2 is YFSETQ. The CDR3 covers 16 residues. Sequenced: naive CD4+ T cells sorted from blood. As for subset: CD45RA+ positively selected. The TCR comes from a man younger than 40 in good health. The rearrangement uses TRBV5-1 and TRBJ1-1; unclear D gene. CDR3 in DNA: TGCGCCAGCAGCCTTGGTCAGATACTTATGAACACTGAAGCTTTCTTT. Residues: CASSLGQILMNTEAFF.